Listed here is a single T cell receptor (beta chain). The PCR was carried out with 60 Vbeta primers and 13 Jbeta primers. Assay used: immunoSEQ multiplex PCR; TCRdb lists only in-frame clones, some missing. In the table there are fewer than 130,000 clones, 79% of which are singletons. The CDR3 sequence is 17 residues long. The V segment lost 4 bases and the J segment 10 bases; nucleotides outside the gene matches: 14. CDR1 and CDR2 (germline): MNHEY, SMNVEV (reference sequence). This entry belongs to a study of cytomegalovirus exposure and HLA in healthy donors. This TCR derives from a middle-aged woman in good health and CMV-seronegative. This chain connects TRBV27 to TRBJ2-3; TRBD2 agrees at 13 bases. Sequencing was done on a sample of PBMCs. CDR3 DNA: TGTGCCAGCAGTTCGACAGGAGGGACTAGCGGGACTAGGGCGCAGTATTTT. Translating it yields CASSSTGGTSGTRAQYF.